This T cell receptor beta chain stems from a study of cytomegalovirus exposure and HLA in healthy donors. The CDR3 length is 14 residues. Germline CDR1 SGHTA, CDR2 FQGNSA. V was shortened by 4 bases and J by 0 bases, with 7 bases between the two germline ends. Vbeta (60) and Jbeta (13) primers were used in the PCR. The method was immunoSEQ multiplex PCR; TCRdb's version includes in-frame clones alone and lacks a portion of them. The sample has about 140,000 clones, 80% seen once; the top ten hold around 4.9%. The chain employs TRBV7-2 and TRBJ2-4, with D possibly TRBD2 on 6 matching bases. What was sequenced was PBMCs. The TCR was taken from a male donor in good health and CMV-seronegative. The CDR3 loop reads CASSSGVAKNIQYF. CDR3 DNA sequence: TGTGCCAGCAGCTCGGGGGTAGCCAAAAACATTCAGTACTTC.